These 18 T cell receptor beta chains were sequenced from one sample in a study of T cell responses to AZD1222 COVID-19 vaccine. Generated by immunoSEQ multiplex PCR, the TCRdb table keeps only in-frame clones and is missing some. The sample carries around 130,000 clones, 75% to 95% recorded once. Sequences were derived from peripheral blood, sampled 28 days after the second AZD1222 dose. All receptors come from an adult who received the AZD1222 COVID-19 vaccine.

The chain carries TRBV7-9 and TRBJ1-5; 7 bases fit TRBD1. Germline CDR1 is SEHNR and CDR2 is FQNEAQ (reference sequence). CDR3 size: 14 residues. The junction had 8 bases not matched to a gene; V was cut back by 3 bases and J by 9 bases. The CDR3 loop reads CASSFGVPGGPQHF. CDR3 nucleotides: TGTGCCAGCAGCTTTGGGGTACCAGGGGGGCCCCAGCATTTT. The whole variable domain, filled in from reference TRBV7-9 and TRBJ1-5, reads DTGVSQNPRHKITKRGQNVTFRCDPISEHNRLYWYRQTLGQGPEFLTYFQNEAQLEKSRLLSDRFSAERPKGSFSTLEIQRTEQGDSAMYLCASSFGVPGGPQHFGDGTRLSIL.

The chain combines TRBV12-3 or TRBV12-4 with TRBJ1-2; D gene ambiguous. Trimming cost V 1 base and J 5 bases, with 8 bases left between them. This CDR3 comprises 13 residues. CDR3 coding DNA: TGTGCCAGCAGTTTAGGCGGTAAATATGGCTACACCTTC. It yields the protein CASSLGGKYGYTF.

CDR3 bases: TGTGCCAGCCTCCGGGACAGAGGGGAAGCTTTCTTT. Translated: CASLRDRGEAFF. The rearrangement links TRBV6-4 to TRBJ1-1; 7 bases agree with TRBD1. CDR3 length equals 12 residues. Germline V gives CDR1 MRHNA, CDR2 SNTAGT. Trimming cost V 8 bases and J 8 bases; bases outside gene matches: 8.

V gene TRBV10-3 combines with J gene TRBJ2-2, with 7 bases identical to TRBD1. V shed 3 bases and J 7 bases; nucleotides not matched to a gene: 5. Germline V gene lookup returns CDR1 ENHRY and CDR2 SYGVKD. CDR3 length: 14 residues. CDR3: CAISDPTGRGELFF. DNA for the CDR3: TGTGCCATCAGTGACCCGACAGGGCGCGGGGAGCTGTTTTTT.

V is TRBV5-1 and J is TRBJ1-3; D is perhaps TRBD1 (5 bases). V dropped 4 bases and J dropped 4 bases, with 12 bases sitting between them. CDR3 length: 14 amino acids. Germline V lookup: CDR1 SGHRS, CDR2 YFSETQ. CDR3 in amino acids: CASSLGTGGNTIYF. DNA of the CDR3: TGCGCCAGCAGCCTAGGGACTGGCGGAAACACCATATATTTT.

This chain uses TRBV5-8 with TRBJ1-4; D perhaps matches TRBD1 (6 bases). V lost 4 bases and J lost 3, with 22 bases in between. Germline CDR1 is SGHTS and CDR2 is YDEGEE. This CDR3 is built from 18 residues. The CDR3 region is CASSHLLTGLRANEKLFF. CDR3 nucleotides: TGTGCCAGCAGCCATCTCCTGACAGGTTTAAGGGCTAATGAAAAACTGTTTTTT.

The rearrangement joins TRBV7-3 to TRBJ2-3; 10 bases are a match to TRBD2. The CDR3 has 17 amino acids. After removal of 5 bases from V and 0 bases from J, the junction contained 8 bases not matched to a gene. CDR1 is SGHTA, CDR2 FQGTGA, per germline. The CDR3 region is CASSPSGLATSTDTQYF. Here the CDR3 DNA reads TGTGCCAGCAGCCCTTCGGGACTAGCGACAAGCACAGATACGCAGTATTTT.

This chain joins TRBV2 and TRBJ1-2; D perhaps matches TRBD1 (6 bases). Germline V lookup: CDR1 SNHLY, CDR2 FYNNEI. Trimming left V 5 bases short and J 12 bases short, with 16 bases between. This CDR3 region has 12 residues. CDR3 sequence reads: CASSWDSRDNTF. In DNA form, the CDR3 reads TGTGCCAGCAGTTGGGACTCCCGGGACAACACCTTC.

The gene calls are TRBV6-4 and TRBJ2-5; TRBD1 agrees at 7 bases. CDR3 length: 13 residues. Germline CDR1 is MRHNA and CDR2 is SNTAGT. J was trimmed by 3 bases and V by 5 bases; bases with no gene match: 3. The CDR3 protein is CASSPTGKETQYF. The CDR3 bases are TGTGCCAGCAGTCCGACAGGGAAAGAGACCCAGTACTTC.

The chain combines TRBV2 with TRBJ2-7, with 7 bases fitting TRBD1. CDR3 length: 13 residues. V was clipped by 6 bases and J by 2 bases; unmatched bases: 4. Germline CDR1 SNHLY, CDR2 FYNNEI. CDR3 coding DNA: TGTGCCAGCAGCGGCACAGGGGCCTACGAGCAGTACTTC. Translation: CASSGTGAYEQYF.

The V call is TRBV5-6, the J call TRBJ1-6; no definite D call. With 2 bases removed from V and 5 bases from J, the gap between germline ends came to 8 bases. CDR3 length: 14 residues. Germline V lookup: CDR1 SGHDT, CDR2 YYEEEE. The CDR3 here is CASSLYWNNSPLHF. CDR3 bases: TGTGCCAGCAGCTTATATTGGAATAATTCACCCCTCCACTTT.

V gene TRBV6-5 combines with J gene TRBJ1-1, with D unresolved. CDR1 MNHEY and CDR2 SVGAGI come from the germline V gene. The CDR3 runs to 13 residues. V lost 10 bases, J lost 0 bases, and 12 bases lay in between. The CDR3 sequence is CATRAHLNTEAFF. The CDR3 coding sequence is TGTGCCACCCGGGCGCACTTGAACACTGAAGCTTTCTTT.

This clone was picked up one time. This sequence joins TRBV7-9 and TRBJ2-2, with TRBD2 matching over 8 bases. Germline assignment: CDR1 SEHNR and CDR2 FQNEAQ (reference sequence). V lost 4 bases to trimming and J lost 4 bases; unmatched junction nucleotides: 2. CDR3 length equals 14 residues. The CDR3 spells CASSSRGGTGELFF. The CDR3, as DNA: TGTGCCAGCAGCTCACGGGGGGGCACCGGGGAGCTGTTTTTT.

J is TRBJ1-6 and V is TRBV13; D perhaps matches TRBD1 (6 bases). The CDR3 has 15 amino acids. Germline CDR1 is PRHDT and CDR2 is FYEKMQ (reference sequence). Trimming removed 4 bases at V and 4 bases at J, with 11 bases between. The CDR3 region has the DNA TGTGCCAGCAGCTCGCGGGACACTTATAATTCACCCCTCCACTTT. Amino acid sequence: CASSSRDTYNSPLHF.

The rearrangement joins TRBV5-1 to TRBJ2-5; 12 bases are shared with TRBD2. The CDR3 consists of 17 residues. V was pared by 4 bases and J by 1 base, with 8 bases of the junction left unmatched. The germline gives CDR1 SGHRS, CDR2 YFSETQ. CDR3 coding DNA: TGCGCCAGCAGCCCGTTGTCTAGCGGGGGGGGCCAAGAGACCCAGTACTTC. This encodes CASSPLSSGGGQETQYF. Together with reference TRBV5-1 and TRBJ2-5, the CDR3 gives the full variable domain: KAGVTQTPRYLIKTRGQQVTLSCSPISGHRSVSWYQQTPGQGLQFLFEYFSETQRNKGNFPGRFSGRQFSNSRSEMNVSTLELGDSALYLCASSPLSSGGGQETQYFGPGTRLLVL.

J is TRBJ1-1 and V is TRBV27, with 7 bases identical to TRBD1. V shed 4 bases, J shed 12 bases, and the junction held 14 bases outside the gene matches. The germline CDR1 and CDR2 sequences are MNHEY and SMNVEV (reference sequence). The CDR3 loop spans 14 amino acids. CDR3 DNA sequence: TGTGCCAGCAGTTCTCGTAGGGGGCCCTACACTACTTTCTTT. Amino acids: CASSSRRGPYTTFF.

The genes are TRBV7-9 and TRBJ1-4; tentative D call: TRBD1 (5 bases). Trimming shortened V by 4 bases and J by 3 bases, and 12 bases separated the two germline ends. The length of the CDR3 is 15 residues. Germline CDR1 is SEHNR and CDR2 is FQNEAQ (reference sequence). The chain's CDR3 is CASSWGKSANEKLFF. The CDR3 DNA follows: TGTGCCAGCAGCTGGGGCAAAAGCGCTAATGAAAAACTGTTTTTT.

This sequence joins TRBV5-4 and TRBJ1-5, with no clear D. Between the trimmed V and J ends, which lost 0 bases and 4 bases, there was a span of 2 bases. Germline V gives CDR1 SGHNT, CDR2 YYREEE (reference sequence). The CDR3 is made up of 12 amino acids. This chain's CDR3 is CASSLDNQPQHF. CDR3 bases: TGTGCCAGCAGCTTGGATAATCAGCCCCAGCATTTT.